Each of the 20 T cell receptor beta chains below was sequenced from the same sample in a study of blood T cell repertoires in COVID-19 (dated by TCRdb to the early 2020s). Preparation of the library involved the immunoSEQ multiplex PCR assay. Imported from immuneACCESS, the table was reduced by TCRdb to in-frame sequences with V and J called. These copies leave out some clones; in studies compared against another copy, an unresolved V gene accounts for under half, and the cause of the remainder is not known. For this sample the table gives 250,000 to 350,000 clones, of which roughly 90% were detected only once. The ten largest clones add up to 5% to 7% of the sample. Sequencing was carried out using peripheral blood. These receptor sequences come from a man between 18 and 35 years old who had recovered from COVID-19.

The chain combines TRBV7-6 with TRBJ2-2; 9 nucleotides match TRBD1. This CDR3 has 15 residues. The germline CDR1 and CDR2 sequences are SGHVS and FNYEAQ. V was pared by 4 bases and J by 5 bases, with 5 bases of the junction left unmatched. CDR3: CASSYGTGWTGELFF. The DNA for the CDR3 is TGTGCCAGCAGCTACGGGACAGGGTGGACCGGGGAGCTGTTTTTT.

This clone was seen a handful of times. The chain links TRBV6-5 to TRBJ1-6, with D perhaps TRBD1 (5 bases). The CDR3 is made up of 16 amino acids. Trimming took 2 bases from V and 7 from J, leaving 15 bases between them. CDR1 and CDR2 (germline): MNHEY, SVGAGI. CDR3 residues: CASSYRGSGFNSPLHF. DNA of the CDR3: TGTGCCAGCAGTTACCGAGGTTCAGGGTTCAATTCACCCCTCCACTTT.

The chain is built from TRBV6-5 and TRBJ2-7; TRBD1 agrees at 8 bases. V lost 6 bases to trimming and J lost 5 bases; unmatched junction nucleotides: 9. The CDR3 spans 14 residues. Looked up from germline, CDR1 is MNHEY and CDR2 is SVGAGI. The CDR3 nucleotides read TGTGCCAGCAGGGACAGGGCCCCTATAGACGAGCAGTACTTC. This sequence encodes CASRDRAPIDEQYF.

V usage is TRBV5-8 and J usage is TRBJ2-7; TRBD1 matches at 7 bases. With V trimmed by 2 bases and J by 3 bases, 8 bases remained unmatched. This CDR3 contains 15 residues. Germline CDR1 reads SGHTS; CDR2 reads YDEGEE. The CDR3 protein is CASSLGTDPVYEQYF. The CDR3 DNA sequence: TGTGCCAGCAGCTTAGGGACAGACCCCGTCTACGAGCAGTACTTC.

This clone was detected a few times. V and J are TRBV7-3 and TRBJ1-6; TRBD1 matches 7 bases. Trimming removed 11 bases from V and 7 bases from J; junction bases left unmatched: 20. There are 17 residues in the CDR3. CDR1 is SGHTA and CDR2 is FQGTGA in the germline V gene. The CDR3 DNA sequence: TGTGCCGCTCACCCGGAGGGGGCGACTTCCTTAAATTCACCCCTCCACTTT. Its protein is CAAHPEGATSLNSPLHF. The entire variable domain, with the rest obtained from reference TRBV7-3 and TRBJ1-6, is as follows: GAGVSQTPSNKVTEKGKYVELRCDPISGHTALYWYRQSLGQGPEFLIYFQGTGAADDSGLPNDRFFAVRPEGSVSTLKIQRTERGDSAVYLCAAHPEGATSLNSPLHFGNGTRLTVT.

This chain joins TRBV3-1 (or the pseudogene TRBV3-2) and TRBJ1-1; maybe TRBD1 (5 bases). V dropped 5 bases and J dropped 1 base, with 14 bases sitting between them. Germline values: CDR1 LGHDT, CDR2 YNNKEL (reference sequence). The CDR3 consists of 15 residues. The CDR3 DNA reads TGTGCCAGCAGCGAGAATAAAAGGGGGAACACTGAAGCTTTCTTT. It translates to CASSENKRGNTEAFF.

The chain carries TRBV3-1 (or the pseudogene TRBV3-2) and TRBJ1-2, with D perhaps TRBD1 (5 bases). The CDR3 extends over 18 amino acids. The germline V gene has CDR1 LGHDT and CDR2 YNNKEL (reference sequence). Trimming took 0 bases from V and 1 from J, leaving 18 bases between them. The CDR3, as DNA: TGTGCCAGCAGCCAAGAGTGGGGGGTGGATTGGGGTAACTATGGCTACACCTTC. It translates to CASSQEWGVDWGNYGYTF.

The V gene is TRBV19, the J gene TRBJ2-1; 7 bases map to TRBD1. Per the germline V gene, CDR1 is LNHDA and CDR2 is SQIVND (reference sequence). V lost 5 bases and J lost 7; bases outside the gene matches: 11. This CDR3 is built from 15 residues. The CDR3: CASSAQGWSANEQFF. CDR3 DNA sequence: TGTGCCAGTAGTGCACAGGGGTGGAGTGCGAATGAGCAGTTCTTC.

The chain carries TRBV4-1 and TRBJ1-5, with TRBD1 matching over 8 bases. This CDR3 spans 14 amino acids. Trimming at V came to 4 bases and at J to 5 bases, leaving 4 bases not matched to a gene. Germline-derived CDR1 and CDR2 are MGHRA and YSYEKL. This CDR3 reads CASSPGTGYQPQHF. In nucleotides, the CDR3 is TGCGCCAGCAGCCCCGGGACAGGCTATCAGCCCCAGCATTTT.

The chain combines TRBV9 with TRBJ1-2, with TRBD1 as a possible D gene (6 bases). Germline CDR1 reads SGDLS; CDR2 reads YYNGEE. V lost 0 bases and J lost 4, with 13 bases in between. The CDR3 contains 15 residues. The CDR3 bases are TGTGCCAGCAGCGTAGTTTCACAGGGAGTCTATGGCTACACCTTC. Protein product: CASSVVSQGVYGYTF.

The CDR3 sequence is CASSSPGLQETQYF. The CDR3 region has the DNA TGTGCCAGCAGCTCCCCGGGACTACAAGAGACCCAGTACTTC. This chain uses TRBV7-8 with TRBJ2-5; 7 nucleotides match TRBD2. This CDR3 is 14 amino acids long. V trimming: 4 bases; J trimming: 2 bases; junction bases outside the gene matches: 4. The germline CDR1 and CDR2 sequences are SGHVS and FQNEAQ.

This clone was seen a handful of times. This sequence joins TRBV6-1 and TRBJ2-2, with TRBD1 matching 7 bases. The junction had 5 bases not matched to a gene; V was cut back by 4 bases and J by 0 bases. The CDR3 spans 16 residues. Germline assignment: CDR1 MNHNS and CDR2 SASEGT. CDR3: CASSVTGVPNTGELFF. The CDR3 nucleotides are TGTGCCAGCAGTGTCACAGGGGTCCCGAACACCGGGGAGCTGTTTTTT.

This clone was detected only once. The chain combines TRBV24-1 with TRBJ2-1; 7 bases are shared with TRBD2. The CDR3 loop spans 14 amino acids. Germline CDR1 and CDR2: KGHDR and SFDVKD. The trim removed 5 bases at V and 4 bases at J, leaving 4 bases unmatched. The CDR3 protein is CATSVGLGYNEQFF. The CDR3 nucleotides are TGTGCCACCAGTGTCGGACTAGGGTACAATGAGCAGTTCTTC.

This chain links TRBV13 with TRBJ1-2; 9 bases line up with TRBD1. This CDR3 is built from 16 residues. Unmatched junction bases numbered 7, after V lost 1 base and J lost 4 bases. CDR1 is PRHDT, CDR2 FYEKMQ, per germline (reference sequence). CDR3 coding DNA: TGTGCCAGCAGCTTAGTATCCGACAGGGGGATCTATGGCTACACCTTC. Amino acid sequence: CASSLVSDRGIYGYTF.

This clone was seen more than once but under ten times. V and J are TRBV6-5 and TRBJ1-2, with 9 bases identical to TRBD1. Germline CDR1 is MNHEY and CDR2 is SVGAGI. V was pared by 0 bases and J by 4 bases, with 3 bases of the junction left unmatched. This CDR3 has 15 residues. The CDR3: CASSYSTGGSYGYTF. The CDR3 coding sequence is TGTGCCAGCAGTTACTCGACAGGGGGGAGCTATGGCTACACCTTC.

The rearrangement links TRBV11-3 to TRBJ2-7, with TRBD1 identical over 8 bases. Germline lookup yields CDR1 SGHNT and CDR2 YENEEA. This CDR3 is 13 amino acids long. Losses at the gene ends were 2 bases for V and 5 bases for J; bases not matched to a gene: 2. CDR3 sequence: CASSLQTGDEQYF. For the CDR3, the DNA is TGTGCCAGCAGCTTACAGACAGGGGACGAGCAGTACTTC.

In its sample, this clone was seen once. The chain combines TRBV5-1 with TRBJ2-1, with D possibly matching TRBD1 (6 bases). Germline CDR1 is SGHRS and CDR2 is YFSETQ. Trimming stripped 4 bases from V and 6 bases from J, with 8 bases between. The CDR3 has 12 amino acids. This CDR3 is CASSRDINEQFF. The DNA for the CDR3 is TGCGCCAGCAGCAGGGACATCAATGAGCAGTTCTTC.

The V gene is TRBV6-5, the J gene TRBJ2-2, with D possibly TRBD2 on 6 matching bases. Germline V gene sequence: CDR1 MNHEY, CDR2 SVGAGI. V was trimmed by 4 bases and J by 7 bases, leaving 13 bases between them. This CDR3 region has 14 residues. CDR3 loop: CASSSPLSGGELFF. In DNA form, the CDR3 reads TGTGCCAGCAGTTCTCCACTTAGCGGCGGGGAGCTGTTTTTT.

The V call is TRBV7-9, the J call TRBJ1-4, with TRBD1 matching over 10 bases. CDR3 length: 17 residues. V was clipped by 3 bases and J by 0 bases; unmatched bases: 4. Looked up from germline, CDR1 is SEHNR and CDR2 is FQNEAQ (reference sequence). The CDR3 sequence: CASSFGQGGPTNEKLFF. The CDR3, as DNA: TGTGCCAGCAGCTTCGGACAGGGGGGGCCAACTAATGAAAAACTGTTTTTT.

The V call is TRBV18, the J call TRBJ2-7, with 12 bases that match TRBD1. Per the germline V gene, CDR1 is KGHSH and CDR2 is LQKENI. V lost 5 bases to trimming and J lost 2 bases; unmatched junction nucleotides: 4. The CDR3 totals 15 residues. CDR3 amino acids: CASSSGTGGTYEQYF. CDR3 in DNA: TGTGCCAGCTCATCGGGGACAGGGGGCACCTACGAGCAGTACTTC.